Listed below are T cell receptor beta chains from one sample, sequenced in a study of cytomegalovirus exposure and HLA in healthy donors. Libraries were prepared by immunoSEQ multiplex PCR; TCRdb keeps only in-frame clonotypes and omits some of them. This sample's table reports around 110,000 clones. Source material: PBMCs. These receptors came from a man in his thirties or forties in good health and CMV-seronegative. CDR3s include the opening cysteine and the closing phenylalanine or tryptophan. The order of the fields is J gene, V gene, D gene, CDR3 DNA, CDR3 protein. The D gene is left open where the match is weak.

TRBJ2-7,TRBV5-1,TRBD1,TGCGCCAGCAGCTTGCCTGGACAGGGCGGCGAGCAGTACTTC,CASSLPGQGGEQYF
TRBJ2-2,TRBV5-4,-,TGTGCCAGCAGCTTCGCGGGCAGTGTCGCCGGGGAGCTGTTTTTT,CASSFAGSVAGELFF
TRBJ1-4,TRBV9,TRBD1,TGTGCCAGCAGCGCCGGGACAGGGGCAAATAGTGGAGAAAAACTGTTTTTT,CASSAGTGANSGEKLFF
TRBJ1-2,TRBV19,TRBD1,TGTGCCAGTAGTATAGATCTTAGGGGACAGCCGAAAAACTATGGCTACACCTTC,CASSIDLRGQPKNYGYTF
TRBJ1-3,TRBV10-3,TRBD1,TGTGCCATCAGTGAACCGGGACAGGGGGGAAACACCATATATTTT,CAISEPGQGGNTIYF
TRBJ1-2,TRBV7-9,TRBD1,TGTGCCAGCAGCTTAGACACTAGGACAGGGTTTGTGGCGGGCTATGGCTACACCTTC,CASSLDTRTGFVAGYGYTF
TRBJ2-5,TRBV7-7,-,TGTGCCAGCAGCCGAAGCGGTTCTCTAGGGGAGACCCAGTACTTC,CASSRSGSLGETQYF
TRBJ1-5,TRBV5-1,-,TGCGCCAGCAGCTTGGGATTGAGTGGGCAGCCGAATCAGCCCCAGCATTTT,CASSLGLSGQPNQPQHF
TRBJ2-2,TRBV5-1,TRBD1,TGCGCCAGCAGCCAAACAGGGGGCAACACCGGGGAGCTGTTTTTT,CASSQTGGNTGELFF
TRBJ1-1,TRBV2,-,TGTGCCAGCATTGTGGGGGCGCGCACGAACACTGAAGCTTTCTTT,CASIVGARTNTEAFF
TRBJ2-3,TRBV7-7,TRBD2,TGTGCCAGCAGCTTAGCGGGGGGGAAAGATACGCAGTATTTT,CASSLAGGKDTQYF
TRBJ1-2,TRBV20-1,TRBD1,TGCAGTGCAGGCAGGGGGTATGGCTACACCTTC,CSAGRGYGYTF
TRBJ2-1,TRBV5-1,TRBD1,TGCGCCAGCAGCTGGACAGGGGCATCCTACAATGAGCAGTTCTTC,CASSWTGASYNEQFF
TRBJ1-6,TRBV7-8,TRBD1,TGTGCCAGCAGCTTAGGGTTGGACAGGGAAAATTCACCCCTCCACTTT,CASSLGLDRENSPLHF
TRBJ2-5,TRBV14,TRBD1,TGTGCCAGCAGCCAAGATCCTCCGGGACAGGGTTTACCGGCACAAGAGACCCAGTACTTC,CASSQDPPGQGLPAQETQYF
TRBJ2-7,TRBV7-2,-,TGTGCCAGCAGCTTAGCACACTCCTACGAGCAGTACTTC,CASSLAHSYEQYF
TRBJ2-7,TRBV15,TRBD2,TGTGCCACCAGCAGAGCAACTAGCGGGGGGTACAGCTCCTACGAGCAGTACTTC,CATSRATSGGYSSYEQYF
TRBJ2-5,TRBV5-6,-,TGTGCCAGCAGCTTGTGGTACGGAGAGACCCAGTACTTC,CASSLWYGETQYF
TRBJ2-1,TRBV28,TRBD2,TGTGCCAGCAGCGAGACTAGCGACTACAATGAGCAGTTCTTC,CASSETSDYNEQFF
TRBJ2-1,TRBV19,TRBD2,TGTGCCAGTAGTACCTCTAGCGGGGGGTACAATGAGCAGTTCTTC,CASSTSSGGYNEQFF
TRBJ2-5,TRBV5-6,TRBD2,TGTGCCAGCAGCTTGGATACCAGCGGGGGCGTGGCCCAGTACTTC,CASSLDTSGGVAQYF
TRBJ1-1,TRBV5-1,TRBD1,TGCGCCAGCAGGGGGGGGACAGGGGAAGCTTTCTTT,CASRGGTGEAFF
TRBJ1-3,TRBV28,TRBD1,TGTGCCAGCAGTTCACCAAGGCGGGACAGGGCTGGAAACACCATATATTTT,CASSSPRRDRAGNTIYF
TRBJ2-7,TRBV4-2,TRBD2,TGTGCCAGCAGCCAAGAAGCGGGAACCCTCTTCTACGAGCAGTACTTC,CASSQEAGTLFYEQYF
TRBJ2-5,TRBV6-6,-,TGTGCCAGCAGTTACCTCGGTCTCCAAGAGACCCAGTACTTC,CASSYLGLQETQYF
TRBJ1-2,TRBV4-1,-,TGCGCCAGCAGCCGGGGGGGGGCTGAAGGGTATGGCTACACCTTC,CASSRGGAEGYGYTF
TRBJ1-4,TRBV29-1,TRBD1,TGCAGCGCACAGGGGGCGCCCGGTGAAAAACTGTTTTTT,CSAQGAPGEKLFF
TRBJ2-2,TRBV7-8,-,TGTGCCAGCAGCTTCCGGCAGGCTAACACCGGGGAGCTGTTTTTT,CASSFRQANTGELFF
TRBJ1-2,TRBV5-1,TRBD1,TGCGCCAGCGGTAAGGACAGGGACTATGGCTACACCTTC,CASGKDRDYGYTF
TRBJ1-5,TRBV5-6,-,TGTGCCAGCAGCTACACTGGGAGTAGCAATCAGCCCCAGCATTTT,CASSYTGSSNQPQHF
TRBJ2-6,TRBV5-1,TRBD2,TGCGCCAGCAGACTAGCGGGGGAGCCTCGTGTGTCTGGGGCCAACGTCCTGACTTTC,CASRLAGEPRVSGANVLTF
TRBJ2-1,TRBV6-6,TRBD1,TGTGCCAGCAGTGACAGGGGAAAGTACAATGAGCAGTTCTTC,CASSDRGKYNEQFF
TRBJ2-7,TRBV5-6,-,TGTGCCAGCAGCTCCCGACGGCGCGGGGGCCGCTACGAGCAGTACTTC,CASSSRRRGGRYEQYF
TRBJ1-1,TRBV5-1,TRBD1,TGCGCCAGCAGCCCAACAGGGGGGGTGGACACTGAAGCTTTCTTT,CASSPTGGVDTEAFF
TRBJ2-1,TRBV5-5,-,TGTGCCAGCAGCCAGGGGCCGCCTTCCTACAATGAGCAGTTCTTC,CASSQGPPSYNEQFF
TRBJ2-1,TRBV30,-,TGTGCCTGGAGTCTTAAATTGACAGTATACAATGAGCAGTTCTTC,CAWSLKLTVYNEQFF
TRBJ2-7,TRBV29-1,TRBD1,TGCAGCGTTGCCGGGACAGGGGGCAGTAGCGAGCAGTACTTC,CSVAGTGGSSEQYF
TRBJ1-1,TRBV7-8,TRBD1,TGTGCCAGCAGCTCTTTCGAGGGGGCCCGCCACGCTGAAGCTTTCTTT,CASSSFEGARHAEAFF
TRBJ1-6,TRBV19,-,TGTGCCAGTAGGAGCCTCCATAATTCACCCCTCCACTTT,CASRSLHNSPLHF
TRBJ1-3,TRBV27,TRBD1,TGTGCCAGCAGCCCCTCGACAGGGGAGGGAAACACCATATATTTT,CASSPSTGEGNTIYF
TRBJ2-7,TRBV27,-,TGTGCCAGCAGTTACGCAGTTAACTACGAGCAGTACTTC,CASSYAVNYEQYF
TRBJ2-2,TRBV11-3,-,TGTGCCAGCAGCACGCAGGGTGTCGGGGAGCTGTTTTTT,CASSTQGVGELFF
TRBJ2-1,TRBV6-5,-,TGTGCCAGCAGTTACCTCAGCGACTCCTACAATGAGCAGTTCTTC,CASSYLSDSYNEQFF
TRBJ2-7,TRBV5-8,TRBD1,TGTGCCAGCAGCTCGGACAGGGCCTACGAGCAGTACTTC,CASSSDRAYEQYF
TRBJ2-2,TRBV29-1,-,TGCAGCGTTGGGTTGGGGGGATCGAACACCGGGGAGCTGTTTTTT,CSVGLGGSNTGELFF